The 29 T cell receptor beta chains presented below share a single source sample, sequenced in a study of T cell changes during pregnancy in multiple sclerosis (dated by TCRdb to between 2017 and 2020). Library prep was done by the immunoSEQ multiplex PCR assay. TCRdb holds this immuneACCESS table with in-frame rearrangements only. Some clones are missing; in checked studies, unresolved V genes explain under half, and the rest has no known cause. A total of about 47,000 clones appear in this sample, roughly nine tenths of them only once. The top ten clonotypes cover 8.3% of the sample. Sample: CD8+ T cells from peripheral blood mononuclear cells, taken in the second trimester of pregnancy. All receptors derive from a female donor with multiple sclerosis, enrolled in a pregnancy study.

In its sample, this clone is medium-sized. V is TRBV5-6 and J is TRBJ2-7, with D hard to call. V lost 0 bases and J 3 bases, leaving 4 bases between the germline ends. Germline-derived CDR1 and CDR2 are SGHDT and YYEEEE. This CDR3 is built from 12 residues. CDR3 residues: CASSLGVYEQYF. The CDR3 DNA reads TGTGCCAGCAGCTTGGGAGTCTACGAGCAGTACTTC.

This clone was seen only once. V and J are TRBV4-1 and TRBJ2-2, with 12 positions matching TRBD1. CDR1 and CDR2 (germline): MGHRA, YSYEKL. The ends lost 1 base at V and 2 bases at J; junction bases unmatched: 5. This CDR3 has 18 residues. The CDR3 loop is CASSQGGQGAFNTGELFF. Here the CDR3 DNA reads TGCGCCAGCAGCCAAGGGGGACAGGGGGCGTTTAACACCGGGGAGCTGTTTTTT.

This sequence joins TRBV2 and TRBJ2-7; 8 bases are a match to TRBD1. J gave up 6 bases and V 10 bases, and 8 bases lay outside the gene matches. Germline assignment: CDR1 SNHLY and CDR2 FYNNEI. The CDR3 is 12 amino acids. CDR3 sequence: CANDRGEGEQYF. CDR3 bases: TGTGCCAACGACAGGGGAGAAGGCGAGCAGTACTTC.

The rearrangement links TRBV13 to TRBJ2-3, with 8 nucleotides matching TRBD2. Looked up from germline, CDR1 is PRHDT and CDR2 is FYEKMQ (reference sequence). The CDR3 covers 17 residues. Trimming removed 1 base from V and 4 bases from J; junction bases left unmatched: 10. CDR3 sequence reads: CASSLALAGGGADTQYF. The CDR3 region has the DNA TGTGCCAGCAGCTTAGCTTTGGCGGGGGGAGGTGCAGATACGCAGTATTTT.

The V gene is TRBV28, the J gene TRBJ1-6; D ambiguous. The CDR3 extends over 13 amino acids. Trimming left V 3 bases short and J 10 bases short, with 10 bases between. Germline V gene data show CDR1 as MDHEN and CDR2 as SYDVKM. In DNA, the CDR3 is TGTGCCAGCAGTTTCGAGCTGTACTCACCCCTCCACTTT. It codes for CASSFELYSPLHF.

This chain joins TRBV5-4 and TRBJ1-1, with a weak D call TRBD1 (5 bases). The CDR3 contains 13 residues. Germline lookup yields CDR1 SGHNT and CDR2 YYREEE (reference sequence). Between the trimmed V and J ends, which lost 2 bases and 3 bases, there was a span of 8 bases. The CDR3 DNA follows: TGTGCCAGCAGCTTCAGGGTGGACACTGAAGCTTTCTTT. Residues: CASSFRVDTEAFF.

This chain connects TRBV5-6 to TRBJ2-5, with a weak D call TRBD2 (5 bases). The J call may be wrong; the DNA end is better matched by TRBJ2-7. The CDR3 runs 15 residues. The germline gives CDR1 SGHDT, CDR2 YYEEEE. As DNA, the CDR3 is TGTGCCAGCAGCTCCACCTCCGGAGCGGCCTACGAGCAGTACTTC. Its translation is CASSSTSGAAYEQYF.

The genes are TRBV6-1 and TRBJ1-2, with TRBD1 matching over 10 bases. After removal of 4 bases from V and 8 bases from J, the junction contained 10 bases not matched to a gene. From germline, CDR1 is MNHNS and CDR2 SASEGT. The length of the CDR3 is 15 residues. CDR3 sequence: CASSVTAGTGEGYTF. In DNA form, the CDR3 reads TGTGCCAGCAGTGTTACTGCCGGGACAGGGGAGGGCTACACCTTC.

The chain links TRBV19 to TRBJ2-7, with D maybe TRBD2 (7 bases). V was clipped by 1 base and J by 2 bases, with 12 bases between them. Germline values: CDR1 LNHDA, CDR2 SQIVND (reference sequence). This CDR3 has 15 residues. The DNA for the CDR3 is TGTGCCAGTAGTATAGCGGGGGGCCTCGCCTACGAGCAGTACTTC. Translating it yields CASSIAGGLAYEQYF.

The chain uses TRBV27 and TRBJ2-7; perhaps TRBD1 as D (7 bases). The germline V gene has CDR1 MNHEY and CDR2 SMNVEV (reference sequence). The CDR3 length is 15 residues. The V gene lost 3 bases and the J gene lost 0 bases, with 12 bases spanning the gap. CDR3 sequence: CASSFRQGLSYEQYF. The CDR3, as DNA: TGTGCCAGCAGTTTTAGACAGGGACTCTCCTACGAGCAGTACTTC.

J is TRBJ2-6 and V is TRBV6-4, with a possible D match to TRBD2 (6 bases). V lost 0 bases and J lost 2, with 8 bases in between. The CDR3 is 16 residues long. Germline CDR1 MRHNA, CDR2 SNTAGT. The CDR3 spells CASSDSSGAGANVLTF. CDR3 coding DNA: TGTGCCAGCAGTGACTCGTCGGGGGCTGGGGCCAACGTCCTGACTTTC.

The chain carries TRBV11-1 and TRBJ2-1; D may be TRBD2 (5 bases). Looked up from germline, CDR1 is SGHAT and CDR2 is FQDESV (reference sequence). The CDR3 is 14 residues long. The V gene lost 1 base and the J gene lost 8 bases, with 12 bases spanning the gap. In nucleotides, the CDR3 is TGTGCCAGCAGCTTAGGAGTACCCGGGGATGAGCAGTTCTTC. It codes for CASSLGVPGDEQFF.

In this sample, this clone turned up once. The rearrangement uses TRBV6-6 and TRBJ2-7; the D gene is possibly TRBD1 (6 bases). Trimming shortened V by 4 bases and J by 2 bases, and 9 bases separated the two germline ends. This CDR3 spans 13 amino acids. Germline CDR1 reads MNHNY; CDR2 reads SVGAGI (reference sequence). The CDR3 is CASSSDSPYEQYF. CDR3 DNA sequence: TGTGCCAGCAGTTCGGACAGTCCCTACGAGCAGTACTTC.

The chain combines TRBV10-2 with TRBJ2-7; 7 bases agree with TRBD2. V lost 2 bases, J lost 2 bases, and 0 bases stayed unmatched. This CDR3 has 13 residues. Germline lookup yields CDR1 WSHSY and CDR2 SAAADI. CDR3 loop: CASSEGLAYEQYF. In nucleotides, the CDR3 is TGCGCCAGCAGTGAGGGACTAGCCTACGAGCAGTACTTC.

The chain recombines TRBV13 with TRBJ2-3, with 13 bases matching TRBD2. The V and J ends lost 0 bases and 2 bases, in that order; junction bases with no gene match: 2. Germline CDR1 and CDR2: PRHDT and FYEKMQ (reference sequence). The CDR3 spans 17 residues. CDR3 in DNA: TGTGCCAGCAGCTTAGGTGGGACTAGCGGGGTCACAGATACGCAGTATTTT. Its translation: CASSLGGTSGVTDTQYF.

This clone was detected a few times. V usage is TRBV6-1 and J usage is TRBJ1-6; 7 bases map to TRBD1. CDR1 and CDR2 from the germline V gene are MNHNS and SASEGT. This CDR3 comprises 14 residues. J lost 9 bases, V lost 6 bases, and 8 bases had no gene match. The CDR3 sequence is CASRSRDSFSPLHF. The CDR3 DNA reads TGTGCCAGCAGGTCCCGGGACAGTTTTTCACCCCTCCACTTT.

The chain couples TRBV9 to TRBJ2-7, with D possibly matching TRBD1 (6 bases). The CDR3 is made up of 14 amino acids. Germline-derived CDR1 and CDR2 are SGDLS and YYNGEE. V lost 3 bases and J lost 3, with 13 bases in between. In DNA, the CDR3 is TGTGCCAGCAGCGGCGCTTTAGGGGGCTACGAGCAGTACTTC. Translation: CASSGALGGYEQYF.

The J gene is TRBJ2-7, the V gene TRBV23-1; TRBD2 matches 8 bases. TRBV23-1 is an ORF; its function is uncertain. The CDR3 loop spans 16 amino acids. V shed 2 bases and J 1 base; nucleotides not matched to a gene: 7. This CDR3 reads CASSQMGLDESYEQYF. For the CDR3, the DNA is TGCGCCAGCAGTCAAATGGGACTAGATGAGTCCTACGAGCAGTACTTC.

The rearrangement joins TRBV5-6 to TRBJ1-1; D is possibly TRBD1 (5 bases). This CDR3 has 13 residues. The V end lost 6 bases, the J end lost 3 bases, and 12 bases lay between the germline ends. Looked up from germline, CDR1 is SGHDT and CDR2 is YYEEEE. Here the CDR3 DNA reads TGTGCCAGCACCCAACAAGGGGACACTGAAGCTTTCTTT. Translation: CASTQQGDTEAFF.

This clone was found once. The chain couples TRBV19 to TRBJ2-7; 8 nucleotides line up with TRBD1. V shed 5 bases, J shed 3 bases, and the junction held 6 bases outside the gene matches. Germline V gene data show CDR1 as LNHDA and CDR2 as SQIVND (reference sequence). The CDR3 length is 14 residues. The CDR3 nucleotides are TGTGCCAGTAGTGCGACAGGGGCTAACTACGAGCAGTACTTC. It encodes CASSATGANYEQYF.

This clone was detected only a few times. The chain combines TRBV6-1 with TRBJ1-2, with 9 bases fitting TRBD1. The CDR3 runs 16 residues. V lost 1 base to trimming and J lost 6 bases; unmatched junction nucleotides: 9. Germline CDR1 reads MNHNS; CDR2 reads SASEGT. CDR3 residues: CASSEDGSDRGDGYTF. The CDR3 bases are TGTGCCAGCAGTGAAGACGGATCGGACAGGGGCGATGGCTACACCTTC.

This rearrangement joins TRBV5-5 to TRBJ1-1; D is uncertain. V was shortened by 0 bases and J by 3 bases, with 9 bases between the two germline ends. There are 14 residues in the CDR3. Germline CDR1 SGHKS, CDR2 YYEKEE (reference sequence). The CDR3 DNA is TGTGCCAGCAGCTTGGCCGCAGTTGACACTGAAGCTTTCTTT. Its translation is CASSLAAVDTEAFF. Together with reference TRBV5-5 and TRBJ1-1, the CDR3 gives the full variable domain: DAGVTQSPTHLIKTRGQQVTLRCSPISGHKSVSWYQQVLGQGPQFIFQYYEKEERGRGNFPDRFSARQFPNYSSELNVNALLLGDSALYLCASSLAAVDTEAFFGQGTRLTVV.

This clone was detected many times. V is TRBV6-1 and J is TRBJ2-5; D may be TRBD1 (5 bases). Trimming stripped 1 base from V and 2 bases from J, with 8 bases between. The germline gives CDR1 MNHNS, CDR2 SASEGT. CDR3 size: 14 residues. CDR3 region: CASSEGAGQETQYF. In DNA form, the CDR3 reads TGTGCCAGCAGTGAAGGGGCAGGGCAAGAGACCCAGTACTTC.

The chain joins TRBV4-1 to TRBJ2-1, with 10 bases aligning to TRBD2. The J segment lost 1 base and the V segment lost 1 base, leaving 4 bases of the junction unmatched. The germline CDR1 and CDR2 sequences are MGHRA and YSYEKL. This CDR3 region has 17 residues. This chain's CDR3 is CASSQVTSGASYNEQFF. The CDR3 bases are TGCGCCAGCAGCCAAGTTACTAGCGGGGCATCCTACAATGAGCAGTTCTTC.

The chain combines TRBV29-1 with TRBJ1-2; D is unresolved. CDR3 size: 13 residues. The V gene's germline CDR1 is SQVTM and CDR2 ANQGSEA. CDR3: CSVRHSLDYGYTF. The CDR3 DNA follows: TGCAGTGTCAGACACTCTTTAGACTATGGCTACACCTTC. Full variable domain (rest looked up from reference TRBV29-1 and TRBJ1-2): SAVISQKPSRDICQRGTSLTIQCQVDSQVTMMFWYRQQPGQSLTLIATANQGSEATYESGFVIDKFPISRPNLTFSTLTVSNMSPEDSSIYLCSVRHSLDYGYTFGSGTRLTVV.

The rearrangement links TRBV9 to TRBJ1-1; TRBD1 is a possible D gene (6 bases). The CDR3 totals 15 residues. Germline CDR1 SGDLS, CDR2 YYNGEE. Trimming shortened V by 0 bases and J by 3 bases, and 12 bases separated the two germline ends. CDR3 in DNA: TGTGCCAGCAGCGTAGAGGGGGAGGGGTACACTGAAGCTTTCTTT. Residues: CASSVEGEGYTEAFF.

The V gene is TRBV11-2, the J gene TRBJ1-5; TRBD1 might be the D (5 bases). In germline, CDR1 is SGHAT, CDR2 FQNNGV. Between the trimmed V and J ends, which lost 5 bases and 2 bases, there was a span of 22 bases. The CDR3 runs 18 residues. This CDR3 reads CASSVGRGEIGGNQPQHF. The CDR3, as DNA: TGTGCCAGCAGCGTCGGAAGGGGTGAGATAGGGGGCAATCAGCCCCAGCATTTT.

The chain is built from TRBV11-2 and TRBJ1-3; D is ambiguous. The CDR3 extends over 14 amino acids. V gave up 2 bases and J gave up 0 bases, with 5 bases separating them. CDR1 and CDR2 from the germline V gene are SGHAT and FQNNGV. The CDR3 is CASSLPRSGNTIYF. The CDR3 bases are TGTGCCAGCAGCTTACCCCGCTCTGGAAACACCATATATTTT.

J is TRBJ2-3 and V is TRBV7-3; weak D call: TRBD2 (5 bases). This CDR3 contains 13 residues. CDR1 SGHTA and CDR2 FQGTGA come from the germline V gene. Trimming removed 5 bases at V and 3 bases at J, with 9 bases between. The CDR3 region is CASSASGTDTQYF. For the CDR3, the DNA is TGTGCCAGCAGCGCATCGGGGACAGATACGCAGTATTTT.